This TCR beta chain was recorded in a study of T cells in Graves' hyperthyroidism and ophthalmopathy. This clonotype was detected a few times. From RNA transcripts, TCR beta CDR3 regions were amplified. In the first-round RT-PCR of the TCR CDR3, the HTBI primer set was used. Each CDR3 protein is one row after TCRdb ran MiXCR on the multiplex PCR reads. The repertoire has some 350,000 distinct CDR3 sequences, around 15% of them found once; the top ten carry about 20%. The CDR3 sequence is 17 residues long. Trimming at V came to 5 bases and at J to 7 bases, leaving 10 bases not matched to a gene. Per germline, CDR1 SGHVS and CDR2 FNYEAQ.

Material for sequencing was blood. The chain combines TRBV7-6 with TRBJ2-1, with 14 bases matching TRBD2. The source is an older woman with Graves' ophthalmopathy. The CDR3 DNA sequence: TGTGCCAGCAGCCGGGGACTAGCGGGAGAAAGGCCTAATGAGCAGTTCTTC. Translating gives CASSRGLAGERPNEQFF.